Listed below are T cell receptor beta chains from one sample, sequenced in a study of blood T cell repertoires in COVID-19. Clones were sequenced by immunoSEQ multiplex PCR, and TCRdb holds only the in-frame ones, with some missing. The sample records about 310,000 clones, around 86% being singletons. Sequencing was done on a sample of peripheral blood. These receptors were obtained from a man aged 50 to 59 with active or convalescent COVID-19. Both conserved end residues are trimmed from each CDR3.

v_call,j_call,cdr3_length,cdr3_aa
TRBV28,TRBJ1-2,13,ASSRSEIGNYGYT
TRBV2,TRBJ1-2,9,ASGGGYGYT
TRBV7-2,TRBJ2-6,13,ASSFAGQWANVLT
TRBV7-3,TRBJ2-2,13,ASSLSTGNTGELF
TRBV7-6,TRBJ1-1,13,ASSLGRGMNTEAF
TRBV20-1,TRBJ1-1,9,SAPTGPEAF
TRBV6-5,TRBJ1-6,12,ASSYRRVNSPLH
TRBV24-1,TRBJ2-3,10,ATTSSGDTQY
TRBV18,TRBJ2-5,9,ASSSEETQY
TRBV19,TRBJ1-5,13,ASSKSDQGGQPQH
TRBV7-8,TRBJ2-7,12,ASSLNGGAYEQY
TRBV7-2,TRBJ1-5,13,ASSLGGQGNQPQH
TRBV4-1,TRBJ2-2,12,ASSELDVAGELF
TRBV7-2,TRBJ2-3,13,ASSSQGWGTDTQY
TRBV28,TRBJ2-1,13,ASSFPGSEYNEQF
TRBV18,TRBJ2-7,10,ASSPDRDAQY
TRBV19,TRBJ1-2,10,ASSRTSYGYT